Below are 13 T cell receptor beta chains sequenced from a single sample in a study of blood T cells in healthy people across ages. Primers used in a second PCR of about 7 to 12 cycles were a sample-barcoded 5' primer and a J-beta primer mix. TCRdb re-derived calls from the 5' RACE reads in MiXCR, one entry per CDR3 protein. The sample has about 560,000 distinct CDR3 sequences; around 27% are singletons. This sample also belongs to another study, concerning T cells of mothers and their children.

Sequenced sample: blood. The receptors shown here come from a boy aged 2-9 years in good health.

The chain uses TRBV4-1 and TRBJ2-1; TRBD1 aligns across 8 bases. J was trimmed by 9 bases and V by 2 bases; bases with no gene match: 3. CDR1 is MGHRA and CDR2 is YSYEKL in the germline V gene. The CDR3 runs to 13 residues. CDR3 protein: CASSQRQGIEQFF. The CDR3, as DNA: TGCGCCAGCAGCCAAAGACAGGGGATTGAGCAGTTCTTC.

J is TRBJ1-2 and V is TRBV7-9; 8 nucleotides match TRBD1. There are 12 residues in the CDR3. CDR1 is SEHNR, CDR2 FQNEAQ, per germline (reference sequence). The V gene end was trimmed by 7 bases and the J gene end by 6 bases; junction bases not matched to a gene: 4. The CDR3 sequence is CASNRGSNGYTF. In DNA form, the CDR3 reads TGTGCCAGCAACAGGGGGTCTAATGGCTACACCTTC.

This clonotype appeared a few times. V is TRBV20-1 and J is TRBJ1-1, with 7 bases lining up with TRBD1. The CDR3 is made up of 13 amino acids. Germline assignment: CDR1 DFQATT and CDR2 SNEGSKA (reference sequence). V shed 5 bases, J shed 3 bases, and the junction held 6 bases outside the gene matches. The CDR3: CSAPTGADTEAFF. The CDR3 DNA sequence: TGCAGTGCTCCCACAGGGGCGGACACTGAAGCTTTCTTT.

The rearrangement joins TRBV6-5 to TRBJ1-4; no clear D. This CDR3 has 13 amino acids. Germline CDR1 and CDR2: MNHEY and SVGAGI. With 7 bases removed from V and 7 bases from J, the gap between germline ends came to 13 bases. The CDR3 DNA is TGTGCCAGCATGCCTTCAGCGAGTGAAAAACTGTTTTTT. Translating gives CASMPSASEKLFF.

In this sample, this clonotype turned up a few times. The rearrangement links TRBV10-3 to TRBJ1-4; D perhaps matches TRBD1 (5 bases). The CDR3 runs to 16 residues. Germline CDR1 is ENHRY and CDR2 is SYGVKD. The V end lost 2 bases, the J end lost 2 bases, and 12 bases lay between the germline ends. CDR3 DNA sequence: TGTGCCATCAGTGAGGGGGGAACCGGGACTAATGAAAAACTGTTTTTT. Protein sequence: CAISEGGTGTNEKLFF.

The CDR3 here is CSAAGGAKNIQYF. Written as DNA, the CDR3 is TGCAGTGCGGCCGGGGGGGCAAAAAACATTCAGTACTTC. The genes are TRBV20-1 and TRBJ2-4; TRBD2 aligns across 8 bases. V was clipped by 6 bases and J by 4 bases; unmatched bases: 5. There are 13 residues in the CDR3. Looked up from germline, CDR1 is DFQATT and CDR2 is SNEGSKA (reference sequence).

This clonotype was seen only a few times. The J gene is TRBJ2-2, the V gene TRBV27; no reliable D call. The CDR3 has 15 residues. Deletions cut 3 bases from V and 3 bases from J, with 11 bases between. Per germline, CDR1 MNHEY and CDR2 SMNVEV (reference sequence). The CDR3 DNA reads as TGTGCCAGCAGTTTTAGCCAGGCGGACACCGGGGAGCTGTTTTTT. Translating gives CASSFSQADTGELFF.

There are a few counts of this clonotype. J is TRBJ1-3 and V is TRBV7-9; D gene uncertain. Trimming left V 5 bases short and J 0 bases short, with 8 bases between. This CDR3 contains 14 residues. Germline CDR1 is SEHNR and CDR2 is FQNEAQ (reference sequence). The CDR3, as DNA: TGTGCCAGCAGCAGCGGTCCCTCTGGAAACACCATATATTTT. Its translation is CASSSGPSGNTIYF.

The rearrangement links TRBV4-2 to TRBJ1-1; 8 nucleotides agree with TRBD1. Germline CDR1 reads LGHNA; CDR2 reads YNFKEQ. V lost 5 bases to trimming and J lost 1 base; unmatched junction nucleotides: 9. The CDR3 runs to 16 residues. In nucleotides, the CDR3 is TGTGCCAGCAGCTACGCAGGGGGCGTTACGAACACTGAAGCTTTCTTT. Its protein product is CASSYAGGVTNTEAFF.

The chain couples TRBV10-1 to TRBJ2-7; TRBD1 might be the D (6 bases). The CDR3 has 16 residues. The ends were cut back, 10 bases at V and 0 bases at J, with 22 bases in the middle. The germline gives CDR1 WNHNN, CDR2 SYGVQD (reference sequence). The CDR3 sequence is CANDSGTNIDSYEQYF. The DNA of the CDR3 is TGCGCCAACGACTCCGGGACAAATATCGACTCCTACGAGCAGTACTTC.

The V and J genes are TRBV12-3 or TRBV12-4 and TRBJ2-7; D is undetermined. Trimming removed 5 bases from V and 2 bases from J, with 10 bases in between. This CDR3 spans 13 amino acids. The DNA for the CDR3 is TGTGCCAGCAGTGATCTCAGTCCCTACGAGCAGTACTTC. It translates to CASSDLSPYEQYF.

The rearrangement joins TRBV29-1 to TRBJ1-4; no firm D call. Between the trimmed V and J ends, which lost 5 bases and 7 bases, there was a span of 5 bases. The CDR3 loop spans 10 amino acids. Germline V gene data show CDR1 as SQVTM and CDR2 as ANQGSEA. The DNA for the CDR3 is TGCAGCGTTCTAACTGAAAAACTGTTTTTT. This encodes CSVLTEKLFF.

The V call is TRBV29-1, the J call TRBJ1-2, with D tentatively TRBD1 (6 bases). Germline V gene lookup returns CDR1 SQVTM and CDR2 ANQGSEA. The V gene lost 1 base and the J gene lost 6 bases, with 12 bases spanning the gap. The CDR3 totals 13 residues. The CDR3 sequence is CSVEVWTENGYTF. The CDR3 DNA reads TGCAGCGTTGAAGTCTGGACAGAGAATGGCTACACCTTC.